This T cell receptor beta chain is from a study of blood T cell repertoires in COVID-19. In the study overall: Sites in the United States, Italy and Spain provided acute and convalescent COVID-19 samples.

CDR1 is LGHNA, CDR2 YSLEER, per germline. The CDR3 length is 14 residues. V was pared by 1 base and J by 4 bases, with 7 bases between. Produced via immunoSEQ multiplex PCR; TCRdb's table is partial and in-frame only. The repertoire holds 300,000 to 400,000 clones, with 65% to 90% as singletons. The clonotype was recovered from a middle-aged woman with acute COVID-19. J is TRBJ2-2 and V is TRBV4-3; D is unclear. The material sequenced was PBMCs or T cells enriched from blood (not recorded which). CDR3 DNA: TGCGCCAGCAGCCAAGTGCGTGCCACCGGGGAGCTGTTTTTT. This sequence encodes CASSQVRATGELFF.